Described below is a single TCR beta chain sequence and its context. This entry belongs to a study of blood T cell repertoires in COVID-19. Study in general: The origin of the acute and convalescent COVID-19 samples was the United States, Italy and Spain.

Enrollees, about 18 to 90 years old, lived in roughly 24 US areas. Cohort assignment relied on participant-reported clinical history. In the original analysis: Amplification from reference gene primers served as the basis for estimated nucleated cell counts. Generated by immunoSEQ multiplex PCR, the TCRdb table keeps only in-frame clones and is missing some. That table furnishes V, J and clone size, whereas the DNA furnished D and trimming. Altogether around 150,000 clones are present, roughly 80% being singletons, with the ten largest covering 3.4%. This sequence was found in a woman in her sixties who had recovered from COVID-19. Specimen: PBMCs or T cells enriched from blood (not recorded which).

The CDR3 protein is CASRPSSYNSPLHF. The CDR3 DNA reads TGTGCCAGCAGGCCTAGCTCCTATAATTCACCCCTCCACTTT. V is TRBV2 and J is TRBJ1-6; D unclear. Trimming took 6 bases from V and 0 from J, leaving 6 bases between them. This CDR3 spans 14 amino acids. Germline V gene lookup returns CDR1 SNHLY and CDR2 FYNNEI.